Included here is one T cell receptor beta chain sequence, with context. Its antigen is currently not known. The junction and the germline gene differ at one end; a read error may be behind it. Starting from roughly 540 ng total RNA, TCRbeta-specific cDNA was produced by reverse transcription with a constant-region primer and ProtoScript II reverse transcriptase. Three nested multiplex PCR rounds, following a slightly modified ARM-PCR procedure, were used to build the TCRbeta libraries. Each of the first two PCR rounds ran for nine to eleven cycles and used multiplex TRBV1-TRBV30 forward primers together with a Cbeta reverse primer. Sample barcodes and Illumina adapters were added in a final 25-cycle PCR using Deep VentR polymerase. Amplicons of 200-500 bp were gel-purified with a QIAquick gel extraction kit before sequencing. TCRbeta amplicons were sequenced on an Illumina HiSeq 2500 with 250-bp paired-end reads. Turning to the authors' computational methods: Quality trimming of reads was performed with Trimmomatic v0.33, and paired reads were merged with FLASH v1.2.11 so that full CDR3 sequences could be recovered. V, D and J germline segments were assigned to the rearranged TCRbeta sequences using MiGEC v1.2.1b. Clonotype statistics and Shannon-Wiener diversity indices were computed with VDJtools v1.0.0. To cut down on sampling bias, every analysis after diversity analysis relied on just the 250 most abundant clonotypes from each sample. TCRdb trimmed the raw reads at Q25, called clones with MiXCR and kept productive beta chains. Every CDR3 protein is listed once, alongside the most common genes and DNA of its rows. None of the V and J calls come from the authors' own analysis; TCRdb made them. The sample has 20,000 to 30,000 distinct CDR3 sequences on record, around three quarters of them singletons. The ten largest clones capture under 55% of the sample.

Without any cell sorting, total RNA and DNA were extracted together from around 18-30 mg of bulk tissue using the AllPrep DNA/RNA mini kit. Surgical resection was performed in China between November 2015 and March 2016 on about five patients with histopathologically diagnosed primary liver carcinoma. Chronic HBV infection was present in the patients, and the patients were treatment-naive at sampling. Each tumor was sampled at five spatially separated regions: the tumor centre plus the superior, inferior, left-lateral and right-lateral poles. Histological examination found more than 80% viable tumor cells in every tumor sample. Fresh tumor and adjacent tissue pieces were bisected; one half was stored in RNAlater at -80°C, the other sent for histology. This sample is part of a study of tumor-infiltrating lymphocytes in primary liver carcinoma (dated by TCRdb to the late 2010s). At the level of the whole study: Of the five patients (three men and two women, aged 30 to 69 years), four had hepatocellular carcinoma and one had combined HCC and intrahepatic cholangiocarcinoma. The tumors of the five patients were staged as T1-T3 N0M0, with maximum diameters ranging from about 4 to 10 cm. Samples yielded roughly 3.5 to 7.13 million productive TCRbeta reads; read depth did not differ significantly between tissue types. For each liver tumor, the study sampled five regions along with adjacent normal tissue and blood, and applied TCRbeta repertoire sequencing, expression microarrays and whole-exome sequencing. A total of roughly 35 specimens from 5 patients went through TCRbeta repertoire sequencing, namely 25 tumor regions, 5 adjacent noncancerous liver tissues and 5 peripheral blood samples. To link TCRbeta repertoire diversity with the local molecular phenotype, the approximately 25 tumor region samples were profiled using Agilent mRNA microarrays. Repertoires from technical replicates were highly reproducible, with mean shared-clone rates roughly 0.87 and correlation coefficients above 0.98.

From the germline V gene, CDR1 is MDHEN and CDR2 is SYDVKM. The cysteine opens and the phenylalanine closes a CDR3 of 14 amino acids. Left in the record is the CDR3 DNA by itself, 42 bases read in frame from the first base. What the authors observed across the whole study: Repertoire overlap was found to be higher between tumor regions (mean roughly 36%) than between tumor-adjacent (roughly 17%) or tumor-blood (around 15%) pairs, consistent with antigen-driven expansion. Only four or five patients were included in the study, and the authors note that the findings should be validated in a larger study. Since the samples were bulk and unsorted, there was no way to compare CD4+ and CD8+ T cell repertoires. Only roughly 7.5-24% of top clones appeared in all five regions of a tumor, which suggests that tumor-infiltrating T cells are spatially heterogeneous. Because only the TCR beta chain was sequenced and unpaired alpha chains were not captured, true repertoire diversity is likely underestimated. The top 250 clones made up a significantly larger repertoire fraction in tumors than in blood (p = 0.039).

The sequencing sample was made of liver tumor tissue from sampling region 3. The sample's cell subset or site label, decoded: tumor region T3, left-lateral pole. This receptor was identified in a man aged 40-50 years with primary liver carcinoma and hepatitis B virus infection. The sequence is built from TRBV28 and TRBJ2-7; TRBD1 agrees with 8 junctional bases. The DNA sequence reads TGTGCCTGCATCCGGGCAGGGGGCTCCTACGATCAGTACTTC. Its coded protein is CACIRAGGSYDQYF. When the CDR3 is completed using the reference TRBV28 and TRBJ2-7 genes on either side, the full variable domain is DVKVTQSSRYLVKRTGEKVFLECVQDMDHENMFWYRQDPGLGLRLIYFSYDVKMKEKGDIPEGYSVSREKKERFSLILESASTNQTSMYLCACIRAGGSYDQYFGPGTRLTVT.